This T cell receptor beta chain is drawn from a study of control samples from healthy donors and cancer patients. This clone turned up a few times. This table comes from immunoSEQ multiplex PCR, and its TCRdb copy is limited to in-frame clones, with some not included. The sample has under 200,000 clones, nearly 96% seen once. Trimming took 0 bases from V and 2 from J, leaving 20 bases between them. This CDR3 is built from 19 residues. Germline lookup yields CDR1 MNHEY and CDR2 SVGEGT. The sequenced sample was blood. The V call is TRBV6-2 or TRBV6-3, the J call TRBJ1-5; D possibly corresponds to TRBD1 (5 bases). The TCR was taken from a woman between 25 and 40 years old in good health. The CDR3 sequence: CASSYSTAGPSRGNQPQHF. CDR3 bases: TGTGCCAGCAGTTACTCGACGGCAGGGCCTTCCCGGGGCAATCAGCCCCAGCATTTT.